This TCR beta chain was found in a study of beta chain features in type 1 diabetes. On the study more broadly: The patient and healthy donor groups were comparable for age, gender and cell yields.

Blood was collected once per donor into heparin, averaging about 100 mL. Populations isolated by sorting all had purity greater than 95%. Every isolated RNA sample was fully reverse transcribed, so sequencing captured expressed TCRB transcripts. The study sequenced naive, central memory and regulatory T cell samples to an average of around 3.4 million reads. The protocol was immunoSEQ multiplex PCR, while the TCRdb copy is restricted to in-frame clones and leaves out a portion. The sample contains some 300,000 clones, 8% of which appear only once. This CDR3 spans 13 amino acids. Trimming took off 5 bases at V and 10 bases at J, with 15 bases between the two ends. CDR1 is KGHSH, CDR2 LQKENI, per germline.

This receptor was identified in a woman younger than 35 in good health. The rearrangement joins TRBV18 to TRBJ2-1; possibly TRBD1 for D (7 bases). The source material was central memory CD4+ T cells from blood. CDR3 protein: CASSNRDSGEQFF. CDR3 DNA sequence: TGTGCCAGCTCAAACCGGGACAGCGGGGAGCAGTTCTTC.